The sequence of this TCR beta chain was determined in a study of blood T cell repertoires in COVID-19. In the study overall: PBMCs, B-cell-depleted T cells, or T cells provided the cDNA or gDNA that made up the material.

The repertoire was sequenced with immunoSEQ multiplex PCR; TCRdb's copy has only in-frame clones and lacks some. Of roughly 250,000 clones listed, about 91% are singletons. Enrolled through a virtual design, the participants were between 18 and 89 years of age and came from under 25 US areas. V lost 5 bases to trimming and J lost 6 bases, with 7 bases between them. This CDR3 comprises 12 residues. Germline V gene lookup returns CDR1 SGHTA and CDR2 FQGTGA. The sequenced sample was PBMCs or T cells enriched from blood (not recorded which). V and J are TRBV7-3 and TRBJ2-2; no reliable D call. This clonotype was sampled from a human donor in a cohort exposed to, infected with or recovered from COVID-19 (not recorded which). The donor label of this sample is uncertain. In nucleotides, the CDR3 is TGTGCCAGCAGCCCTTCGGCCGGGGAGCTGTTTTTT. Translation: CASSPSAGELFF.